The 18 T cell receptor beta chains below all came from one sample that was sequenced in a study of radiotherapy plus CTLA-4 blockade in lung cancer. TCRdb's table, derived via immunoSEQ multiplex PCR, lists solely in-frame clones and lacks some. The sample lists about 59,000 clones, just under 85% occurring once. This material consisted of peripheral blood, taken from a patient treated with radiotherapy plus ipilimumab. The receptors derive from a human donor with non-small cell lung cancer whose response to radiotherapy plus ipilimumab could not be evaluated.

This clone has a handful of counts. The chain links TRBV6-5 to TRBJ2-7; 11 nucleotides agree with TRBD2. Germline assignment: CDR1 MNHEY and CDR2 SVGAGI. Trimming took 4 bases from V and 2 from J; bases not matched to a gene: 7. This CDR3 has 16 amino acids. Written as DNA, the CDR3 is TGTGCCAGCAGTTCCTTTACTAGCGGGAGAGCCTACGAGCAGTACTTC. Encoded protein: CASSSFTSGRAYEQYF.

The chain has TRBV5-1 and TRBJ2-3; D remains unclear. CDR1 is SGHRS and CDR2 is YFSETQ in the germline V gene. V was clipped by 3 bases and J by 1 base, with 9 bases between them. The CDR3 totals 14 residues. CDR3 sequence reads: CASSSTAGTDTQYF. The CDR3 nucleotides read TGCGCCAGCAGCTCGACCGCGGGCACAGATACGCAGTATTTT.

The chain joins TRBV18 to TRBJ2-3, with D possibly being TRBD1 (5 bases). Deletions cut 2 bases from V and 0 bases from J, with 9 bases between. Germline CDR1 reads KGHSH; CDR2 reads LQKENI. The CDR3 loop spans 15 amino acids. The CDR3 DNA reads TGTGCCAGCTCACCAGACAGTGCTAGCACAGATACGCAGTATTTT. This encodes CASSPDSASTDTQYF. The full variable domain, its missing parts supplied by reference TRBV18 and TRBJ2-3, is NAGVMQNPRHLVRRRGQEARLRCSPMKGHSHVYWYRQLPEEGLKFMVYLQKENIIDESGMPKERFSAEFPKEGPSILRIQQVVRGDSAAYFCASSPDSASTDTQYFGPGTRLTVL.

The chain carries TRBV2 and TRBJ2-2; TRBD1 aligns across 10 bases. Germline V CDR1 and CDR2: SNHLY, FYNNEI. This CDR3 spans 16 amino acids. V dropped 1 base and J dropped 6; count of bases not matched to a gene: 5. The CDR3 sequence is CASSEERTGGPGELFF. The CDR3 nucleotides read TGTGCCAGCAGTGAAGAAAGGACAGGGGGGCCCGGGGAGCTGTTTTTT.

V usage is TRBV27 and J usage is TRBJ1-1, with 9 bases aligning to TRBD1. The ends lost 5 bases at V and 3 bases at J; junction bases unmatched: 10. Germline V CDR1 and CDR2: MNHEY, SMNVEV (reference sequence). The CDR3 is made up of 16 amino acids. The CDR3: CASSPSTGGGDTEAFF. As DNA, the CDR3 is TGTGCCAGCAGTCCCTCGACAGGGGGTGGGGACACTGAAGCTTTCTTT.

On this clone: This specimen includes other DNA sequences encoding the same CDR3. The chain joins TRBV7-2 to TRBJ1-2, with a weak D call TRBD1 (6 bases). The germline V and J ends were trimmed by 1 base and 7 bases, with 13 bases remaining between them. The CDR3 consists of 14 residues. Germline-derived CDR1 and CDR2 are SGHTA and FQGNSA. CDR3 loop: CASSLEQGLGGYTF. In DNA, the CDR3 is TGTGCCAGCAGCTTAGAACAGGGTCTTGGTGGCTACACCTTC.

The chain recombines TRBV7-9 with TRBJ1-4; the D is unclear. CDR1 is SEHNR and CDR2 is FQNEAQ in the germline V gene (reference sequence). The V end lost 3 bases, the J end lost 8 bases, and 13 bases lay between the germline ends. The CDR3 runs 14 residues. The CDR3 nucleotides are TGTGCCAGCAGCTTTCAGAGGGATAGAGAAAAACTGTTTTTT. As protein: CASSFQRDREKLFF.

This sequence joins TRBV21-1 and TRBJ1-5. TRBV21-1 is given as a pseudogene. This CDR3 spans 21 amino acids. CDR3 region: CASSKDGGDVLVGRHNQPQHF. CDR3 DNA sequence: TGTGCCAGCAGCAAAGACGGGGGAGATGTCCTTGTGGGTCGCCACAATCAGCCCCAGCATTTT.

The chain carries TRBV5-1 and TRBJ1-2; no clear D. V was cut by 3 bases and J by 2 bases, with 11 bases left in between. Germline V gene sequence: CDR1 SGHRS, CDR2 YFSETQ. This CDR3 spans 14 amino acids. The CDR3, as DNA: TGCGCCAGCAGCTCGGGAGGAAGCAACTATGGCTACACCTTC. Residues: CASSSGGSNYGYTF.

CDR3 DNA sequence: TGCGCCAGCAGCCAAGATACGACAGCTCGGTGGGCTTTCTTT. This translates into CASSQDTTARWAFF. J is TRBJ1-1 and V is TRBV4-3; TRBD1 is a possible D gene (5 bases). Trimming stripped 0 bases from V and 11 bases from J, with 16 bases between. The CDR3 spans 14 residues. Germline V gene sequence: CDR1 LGHNA, CDR2 YSLEER.

J is TRBJ2-5 and V is TRBV25-1; D remains ambiguous. The V end was cut by 3 bases, the J end by 4 bases, with 12 bases between. CDR1 and CDR2 from the germline V gene are MGHDK and SYGVNS. The CDR3 runs to 14 residues. CDR3: CASSESQHVETQYF. The CDR3 DNA follows: TGTGCCAGCAGTGAGTCACAGCACGTAGAGACCCAGTACTTC.

V is TRBV7-9 and J is TRBJ2-7; unclear D gene. This CDR3 contains 11 residues. From germline, CDR1 is SEHNR and CDR2 FQNEAQ (reference sequence). Trimming left V 4 bases short and J 7 bases short, with 8 bases between. DNA of the CDR3: TGTGCCAGCAGCTCCTCTAATGAGCAGTACTTC. This encodes CASSSSNEQYF.

The chain uses TRBV2 and TRBJ1-5, with D unresolved. This CDR3 is built from 14 residues. The V gene lost 4 bases and the J gene lost 6 bases, with 13 bases spanning the gap. The germline V gene has CDR1 SNHLY and CDR2 FYNNEI. For the CDR3, the DNA is TGTGCCAGCAGTGGGGGAGGCTTCGGTCAGCCCCAGCATTTT. It codes for CASSGGGFGQPQHF. Looking up the rest from reference TRBV2 and TRBJ1-5 gives the full variable domain: EPEVTQTPSHQVTQMGQEVILRCVPISNHLYFYWYRQILGQKVEFLVSFYNNEISEKSEIFDDQFSVERPDGSNFTLKIRSTKLEDSAMYFCASSGGGFGQPQHFGDGTRLSIL.

This clone was picked up a small number of times. V and J are TRBV6-1 and TRBJ1-3; 9 positions agree with TRBD1. Trimming cost V 5 bases and J 6 bases; bases outside gene matches: 5. The germline V gene encodes CDR1 MNHNS and CDR2 SASEGT. The CDR3 contains 14 residues. CDR3 sequence: CASSKTGGVNTIYF. The DNA of the CDR3 is TGTGCCAGCAGTAAGACAGGGGGGGTAAACACCATATATTTT.

V is TRBV7-8 and J is TRBJ1-5; tentatively, D is TRBD1 (5 bases). Germline CDR1 is SGHVS and CDR2 is FQNEAQ. This CDR3 region has 15 residues. V was pared by 0 bases and J by 4 bases, with 10 bases between. The CDR3 bases are TGTGCCAGCAGCTTAGCGCCAGGGAGGAATCAGCCCCAGCATTTT. Residues: CASSLAPGRNQPQHF.

The chain has TRBV18 and TRBJ2-5; weak D call: TRBD2 (5 bases). CDR1 is KGHSH, CDR2 LQKENI, per germline. V gave up 6 bases and J gave up 5 bases, with 13 bases separating them. CDR3 length: 13 residues. The CDR3 DNA sequence: TGTGCCAGCTCGCCGGAGGTGCGGGAGACCCAGTACTTC. The encoded protein is CASSPEVRETQYF.

This sequence joins TRBV5-5 and TRBJ1-1; D gene uncertain. The V gene lost 0 bases and the J gene lost 4 bases, with 7 bases spanning the gap. The germline gives CDR1 SGHKS, CDR2 YYEKEE (reference sequence). The CDR3 has 13 amino acids. CDR3 coding DNA: TGTGCCAGCAGCTTGGCTGGGAGCACTGAAGCTTTCTTT. Its protein is CASSLAGSTEAFF.

J is TRBJ1-2 and V is TRBV30, with TRBD1 identical over 9 bases. Unmatched junction bases numbered 8, after V lost 1 base and J lost 2 bases. Germline CDR1 reads GTSNPN; CDR2 reads SVGIG (reference sequence). This CDR3 region has 16 residues. The CDR3 bases are TGTGCCTGGAGTGCCCAGGGGACAGGGATCAACTATGGCTACACCTTC. Translation: CAWSAQGTGINYGYTF.